This T cell receptor (beta chain) is drawn from a study of cytomegalovirus exposure and HLA in healthy donors. Study information: There were approximately 85 million unique TCRs (from HLA-typed donors) in an early data release. Of all 400 or so donors who were genotyped, 81% belonged to the Caucasian-associated ancestry cluster.

From germline, CDR1 is WSHSY and CDR2 SAAADI. V shed 3 bases, J shed 4 bases, and the junction held 3 bases outside the gene matches. CDR3 length: 14 residues. General study points: The study assumed roughly uniform donor sequencing depth for presence/absence analyses. The study put 150 to 200 TCR beta chains on its list as cytomegalovirus-associated.

The PCR used 60 Vbeta and 13 Jbeta primers. TCRdb's table, derived via immunoSEQ multiplex PCR, lists solely in-frame clones and lacks some. The data hold about 110,000 clones, with 80% to 85% observed a single time. With regard to this clone: Its antigen is currently unknown.

The chain links TRBV10-2 to TRBJ2-7; TRBD2 agrees at 10 bases. The sequence derives from a woman in her 30s in good health and CMV-seronegative. Sequenced input: PBMCs. The CDR3 DNA sequence: TGCGCCAGCAGTGATTCTAGCGGGGGATACGAGCAGTACTTC. Its protein product is CASSDSSGGYEQYF.